The 2 T cell receptor beta chains below all came from one sample that was sequenced in a study of a mutant IDH1 vaccine in newly diagnosed glioma. For these TCRs, the target antigens are not known. The assay was immunoSEQ multiplex PCR, and TCRdb's table has in-frame clones only and misses some. Of approximately 56,000 clones in the sample, less than 80% are singletons; the top ten hold 5.3%. The time point: week 47, end of study. Every single dose of the vaccine, 300 ug of mutant IDH1 20-mer peptide, came with topical imiquimod. This material consisted of PBMCs, taken from a glioma patient whose treatment included an IDH1 peptide vaccine. These receptors all stem from a man aged 45 to 65 with glioma.

This sequence joins TRBV7-2 and TRBJ2-7; 9 bases agree with TRBD2. CDR3 length: 17 amino acids. Trimming at V came to 1 base and at J to 4 bases, leaving 11 bases not matched to a gene. Germline V gene lookup returns CDR1 SGHTA and CDR2 FQGNSA. The CDR3 loop reads CASSLGSGGLRQYEQYF. The CDR3, as DNA: TGTGCCAGCAGCTTAGGGAGCGGGGGGCTCAGGCAATACGAGCAGTACTTC. The full variable domain, with the rest looked up from reference TRBV7-2 and TRBJ2-7, is GAGVSQSPSNKVTEKGKDVELRCDPISGHTALYWYRQSLGQGLEFLIYFQGNSAPDKSGLPSDRFSAERTGGSVSTLTIQRTQQEDSAVYLCASSLGSGGLRQYEQYFGPGTRLTVT.

This chain uses TRBV19 with TRBJ1-5; no reliable D call. The CDR3 contains 11 residues. CDR1 and CDR2 (germline): LNHDA, SQIVND (reference sequence). Trimming stripped 3 bases from V and 4 bases from J, with 1 base between. CDR3 DNA sequence: TGTGCCAGTAGTATTAATCAGCCCCAGCATTTT. Its translation: CASSINQPQHF. The variable domain in full, with the rest retrieved from reference TRBV19 and TRBJ1-5, is DGGITQSPKYLFRKEGQNVTLSCEQNLNHDAMYWYRQDPGQGLRLIYYSQIVNDFQKGDIAEGYSVSREKKESFPLTVTSAQKNPTAFYLCASSINQPQHFGDGTRLSIL.